This T cell receptor beta chain was found in a study of CXCR4 blockade with PD-1 therapy in pancreatic cancer. Overall study findings and caveats: Without paired alpha-beta data, shared specificity of dominant clones is unconfirmed.

Assay used: immunoSEQ multiplex PCR; TCRdb lists only in-frame clones, some missing. The profile shows thousands of clones, approximately 40% of them singletons. Notes on this clone: Antigen specificity is unknown.

The V end was cut by 3 bases, the J end by 5 bases, with 10 bases between. Germline CDR1 is SQVTM and CDR2 is ANQGSEA. This CDR3 contains 12 residues. The TCR comes from a human donor with pancreatic ductal adenocarcinoma. Specimen: tumor tissue. The gene calls are TRBV29-1 and TRBJ1-1; weak D call: TRBD1 (5 bases). For the CDR3, the DNA is TGCAGCGTTGAGGAGGGGTGGACTGAAGCTTTCTTT. Translating gives CSVEEGWTEAFF.